This T cell receptor (beta chain) was identified in a study of siplizumab effects on memory and regulatory T cells. The study, taken as a whole, reports: The apparent diversity of naive T cells exceeded that of memory cells, and naive T cells seemed to make a major contribution to the alloresponse.

Libraries were prepared by immunoSEQ multiplex PCR; TCRdb keeps only in-frame clonotypes and omits some of them. The table shows about 120,000 clones, with 93% occurring only once. Worth noting for this clone: Its antigen is currently unknown.

The CDR3 has 15 residues. V shed 4 bases and J shed 0 bases, with 13 bases lying between them. Germline V lookup: CDR1 SGHTA, CDR2 FQGNSA. The V and J genes are TRBV7-2 and TRBJ2-7; no clear D. The material sequenced was non-Treg CD4+ T cells sorted from blood. The TCR sequence derives from a human donor in good health. DNA of the CDR3: TGTGCCAGCAGCTGGGTACGGATCAGCTCCTACGAGCAGTACTTC. This translates into CASSWVRISSYEQYF.